Listed below are T cell receptor beta chains from one sample, sequenced in a study of PD-1 blockade in mismatch repair-deficient tumors. Sequencing was performed with immunoSEQ multiplex PCR; in TCRdb, only in-frame clones are kept and a portion is missing. Counted here are some 19,000 clones, over 75% occurring once; the ten biggest clones make up around 1.5%. The sample here was PBMCs, taken 52 weeks after starting pembrolizumab. The receptors were gathered from an adult with mismatch repair-deficient cancer. CDR3s include the opening cysteine and the closing phenylalanine or tryptophan. D genes are given only for firm matches. A row's size may be missing; if present it is once, few, many or a size class.

TRBV28	TRBD2	12	TRBJ2-7	-	TGTGCCAGCTCTGGGACTACCTACGAGCAGTACTTC	CASSGTTYEQYF
TRBV14	-	15	TRBJ2-7	-	TGTGCCAGCAGCCAAGATCGGACTCCACGGCACGAGCAGTACTTC	CASSQDRTPRHEQYF
TRBV27	TRBD1	17	TRBJ1-4	-	TGTGCCAGCAGTTTATGGGGACAGGGGGCAACTAATGAAAAACTGTTTTTT	CASSLWGQGATNEKLFF
TRBV6-6	-	16	TRBJ1-5	-	TGTGCCAGCAGTTACTCGACCAGGGTGACGGGTCAGCCCCAGCATTTT	CASSYSTRVTGQPQHF
TRBV5-6	TRBD2	15	TRBJ2-1	once	TGTGCCAGCAGAGTAGCGGGTCGCTCCTACAATGAGCAGTTCTTC	CASRVAGRSYNEQFF
TRBV28	-	15	TRBJ1-1	-	TGTGCCAGCACCACATCGGAGGAAACGAACACTGAAGCTTTCTTT	CASTTSEETNTEAFF
TRBV18	-	13	TRBJ2-3	-	TGTGCCAGCTCATTCCAGGGTACAGATACGCAGTATTTT	CASSFQGTDTQYF
TRBV2	TRBD2	16	TRBJ2-4	-	TGTGCCAGCAGGCGCGGGACTAGTCGCGCCAAAAACATTCAGTACTTC	CASRRGTSRAKNIQYF
TRBV7-2	TRBD1	14	TRBJ1-4	-	TGTGCCAGCAGCGCCGGGACAGGGTTTGAAAAACTGTTTTTT	CASSAGTGFEKLFF
TRBV7-8	-	13	TRBJ1-1	-	TGTGCCAGCAGGCTCAGGGGTAACACTGAAGCTTTCTTT	CASRLRGNTEAFF
TRBV19	TRBD2	17	TRBJ2-1	-	TGTGCCAGTAGTGCCCTAACTAGCGGGGGTATTCACAATGAGCAGTTCTTC	CASSALTSGGIHNEQFF
TRBV7-8	TRBD1	17	TRBJ1-5	-	TGTGCCAGCAGCTTTCTCCGGGACAGGGCCCAGAATCAGCCCCAGCATTTT	CASSFLRDRAQNQPQHF
TRBV18	TRBD2	17	TRBJ2-7	-	TGTGCCAGCTCAGCAGAAAGGACTAGCGGGAGCTCCTACGAGCAGTACTTC	CASSAERTSGSSYEQYF
TRBV11-2	-	15	TRBJ2-7	-	TGTGCCAGCAGCTTCGCAGGGTCCAAAGACTACGAGCAGTACTTC	CASSFAGSKDYEQYF
TRBV30	-	16	TRBJ2-1	once	TGTGCCTGGAGTGTAATGGTGACAGGTGGCTACAATGAGCAGTTCTTC	CAWSVMVTGGYNEQFF
TRBV12-5	TRBD2	17	TRBJ2-5	-	TGTGCTAGTGGTTTGGGACTAGCGGGAGGGTACCAAGAGACCCAGTACTTC	CASGLGLAGGYQETQYF
TRBV29-1	TRBD1	13	TRBJ1-1	-	TGCAGCGTTGAACTAGACAGGGGAGCTGAAGCTTTCTTT	CSVELDRGAEAFF
TRBV29-1	TRBD2	17	TRBJ2-3	-	TGCGGATTTTCCGGACTAGCGGGAGTTAGGGCCACAGATACGCAGTATTTT	CGFSGLAGVRATDTQYF
TRBV10-3	-	18	TRBJ2-4	once	TGTGCCATCAGTGAGCTTACTCTAGCGCGGTCAGCCAAAAACATTCAGTACTTC	CAISELTLARSAKNIQYF
TRBV7-6	-	14	TRBJ1-5	-	TGTGCCAGCAGCTTAGGACAGCCTAATCAGCCCCAGCATTTT	CASSLGQPNQPQHF
TRBV6-6	TRBD2	15	TRBJ2-5	-	TGTGCCAGCAGTTACCTGGGACTAGCTCAAGAGACCCAGTACTTC	CASSYLGLAQETQYF
TRBV19	TRBD1	16	TRBJ2-7	-	TGTGCCAGTAGTATACGAGGGGGCGCGGGCTCCTACGAGCAGTACTTC	CASSIRGGAGSYEQYF
TRBV5-6	-	11	TRBJ2-1	-	TGTGCCAGCAGCAATGACTATGAGCAGTTCTTC	CASSNDYEQFF
TRBV11-3	-	15	TRBJ2-2	-	TGTGCCAGCAGCTTAGGGCAGGGCGACACCGGGGAGCTGTTTTTT	CASSLGQGDTGELFF
TRBV5-1	-	13	TRBJ2-5	-	TGCGCCAGCAGACCCGGGAGCCAAGAGACCCAGTACTTC	CASRPGSQETQYF
TRBV6-1	TRBD2	12	TRBJ2-5	-	TGTGCCAGCAAGACTAGCGGGGAGACCCAGTACTTC	CASKTSGETQYF
TRBV5-1	-	14	TRBJ2-1	-	TGCGCCAGCAGCTTGTCAACACACTACAATGAGCAGTTCTTC	CASSLSTHYNEQFF
TRBV15	TRBD1	15	TRBJ1-6	-	TGTGCCACCAGCAGAGATCAATCAGGGGGGTCACCCCTCCACTTT	CATSRDQSGGSPLHF
TRBV5-4	-	14	TRBJ2-7	-	TGTGCCAGCAGCTTGGGCTTCAGGGGCTACGAGCAGTACTTC	CASSLGFRGYEQYF